This T cell receptor (beta chain) derives from a study of blood T cell repertoires in COVID-19. Study-wide background: Samples representing acute and convalescent COVID-19 were sourced from the United States, Italy and Spain. T cells, B-cell-depleted T cells, or PBMCs supplied cDNA or gDNA.

Sequencing used immunoSEQ multiplex PCR; TCRdb keeps in-frame clones, though not all of them. The data show approximately 240,000 clones, 70% to 90% seen once. The receptor was derived from a woman between 18 and 30 years old who had recovered from COVID-19. Input material: peripheral blood.

For the CDR3, the DNA is TGTGCCAGCAGCTTTTCACTGGGACTAGCGGGACCGAACTACAATGAGCAGTTCTTC. Protein product: CASSFSLGLAGPNYNEQFF. The V gene is TRBV7-2, the J gene TRBJ2-1, with TRBD2 matching 13 bases. Trimming at V came to 3 bases and at J to 3 bases, leaving 11 bases not matched to a gene. The CDR3 runs 19 residues. CDR1 and CDR2 from the germline V gene are SGHTA and FQGNSA.